This TCR beta chain was observed in a study of T cells expressing NK-cell markers. Study as a whole: Seven of the eight sequenced donors were classified as HCMV-seropositive, and one was classified as seronegative. Study-wide findings and caveats: In a group of 5 or 6 donors, dominant NKG2C+ clonotypes represented about 1.0-8% of CD8+ T cells.

About this clonotype itself: Antigen specificity is unknown.

TCRdb re-called the 5' RACE reads; every CDR3 protein appears as one record, without DNA. The listing contains around 470,000 distinct CDR3 sequences. The receptor was derived from a woman between 45 and 60 years old in good health. Material: blood T cells: a sorted CD56 or NKG2C T cell subset, CD4+ or CD8+ T cells, or bulk PBMC T cells (not recorded which).

The CDR3 loop reads CASRRGGDNSPLHF. V gene TRBV12-3 or TRBV12-4 combines with J gene TRBJ1-6; without DNA, the TCRdb call of TRBD1 cannot be checked. This CDR3 has 14 amino acids.